The 18 T cell receptor beta chains below come from one sample, sequenced in a study of PD-1 blockade in classical Hodgkin lymphoma (dated by TCRdb to 2019 to 2021). Libraries came from the immunoSEQ multiplex PCR assay. TCRdb mirrors the immuneACCESS table, restricted to in-frame sequences. Some clones are absent from its copies; in checked studies, under half trace to an unresolved V gene, and the reason for the others is unknown. Counted in this sample were 90,000 to 95,000 clones; 85% to 90% of them appeared once. About 10% of the sample is in the top ten clones. The sample's time point label, decoded: cycle 2 day 1 (C2D1) of nivolumab. Every trial patient had relapsed following autologous stem cell transplantation, and prior brentuximab vedotin exposure was what differed among cohorts A, B and C. This sample comprised peripheral blood mononuclear cells (PBMCs), obtained before the second cycle of nivolumab. Every receptor here comes from a human donor with classical Hodgkin lymphoma.

The chain has TRBV2 and TRBJ2-3, with D uncertain. Trimming removed 7 bases from V and 2 bases from J, with 13 bases in between. Germline CDR1 SNHLY, CDR2 FYNNEI. This CDR3 contains 14 residues. CDR3 DNA sequence: TGTGCCAGCACCCTTGCGTCGGCCACAGATACGCAGTATTTT. Its protein product is CASTLASATDTQYF.

The CDR3 DNA reads as TGTGCCAGCAGCTTCCCAGGGTCAGCGGGGTTGTCGGGCTACACCTTC. It translates to CASSFPGSAGLSGYTF. The chain joins TRBV11-2 to TRBJ1-2; tentatively, D is TRBD1 (5 bases). Per germline, CDR1 SGHAT and CDR2 FQNNGV. The CDR3 has 16 residues. The V end was cut by 3 bases, the J end by 8 bases, with 22 bases between.

The J gene is TRBJ2-7, the V gene TRBV25-1, with TRBD2 matching 15 bases. V lost 5 bases, J lost 0 bases, and 8 bases stayed unmatched. Germline V gene lookup returns CDR1 MGHDK and CDR2 SYGVNS. CDR3 length: 18 amino acids. The CDR3 DNA reads as TGTGCCAGCAGTAGAACTGGACTAGCGGGAGGGAGCTCCTACGAGCAGTACTTC. This sequence encodes CASSRTGLAGGSSYEQYF.

The chain has TRBV19 and TRBJ1-1; D not certain. This CDR3 is built from 14 residues. From germline, CDR1 is LNHDA and CDR2 SQIVND (reference sequence). V was clipped by 5 bases and J by 0 bases, with 10 bases between them. CDR3 DNA: TGTGCCAGTAGTCCGCAAGCTATGAACACTGAAGCTTTCTTT. It yields the protein CASSPQAMNTEAFF.

The genes are TRBV20-1 and TRBJ1-2; D is possibly TRBD1 (6 bases). The CDR3 covers 11 residues. The V end lost 6 bases, the J end lost 6 bases, and 11 bases lay between the germline ends. Germline assignment: CDR1 DFQATT and CDR2 SNEGSKA (reference sequence). The CDR3 sequence: CSAKTGHGYTF. For the CDR3, the DNA is TGCAGTGCGAAAACAGGGCATGGCTACACCTTC.

The chain joins TRBV5-1 to TRBJ2-7; perhaps TRBD1 as D (6 bases). V lost 2 bases to trimming and J lost 1 base, with 7 bases between them. From germline, CDR1 is SGHRS and CDR2 YFSETQ. This CDR3 comprises 13 residues. This CDR3 is CASSLTGSYEQYF. The CDR3 nucleotides read TGCGCCAGCAGCTTAACAGGGTCCTACGAGCAGTACTTC.

The chain couples TRBV7-8 to TRBJ2-7; 12 bases map to TRBD2. Germline V lookup: CDR1 SGHVS, CDR2 FQNEAQ. This CDR3 is 20 amino acids long. V was pared by 5 bases and J by 0 bases, with 17 bases of the junction left unmatched. CDR3 in DNA: TGTGCCAGCAGCCCTCGCCAAGGAACTAGCGGGAGGAGGTTCTCCTACGAGCAGTACTTC. Amino acids: CASSPRQGTSGRRFSYEQYF.

The chain employs TRBV10-3 and TRBJ2-7; D remains ambiguous. V was shortened by 10 bases and J by 1 base, with 11 bases between the two germline ends. The CDR3 consists of 12 residues. Germline lookup yields CDR1 ENHRY and CDR2 SYGVKD. The CDR3 DNA sequence: TGTGCCACGGATGGCGGATCCTACGAGCAGTACTTC. It translates to CATDGGSYEQYF.

J is TRBJ1-6 and V is TRBV6-5, with 8 bases aligning to TRBD1. Germline V gives CDR1 MNHEY, CDR2 SVGAGI. V gave up 6 bases and J gave up 7 bases; unmatched junction bases: 8. The CDR3 covers 15 residues. This chain's CDR3 is CASRLRTGKNSPLHF. The CDR3, as DNA: TGTGCCAGCAGACTCCGGACAGGGAAGAATTCACCCCTCCACTTT.

The rearrangement links TRBV10-2 to TRBJ2-3, with 11 bases lining up with TRBD2. CDR3 length: 17 amino acids. V lost 3 bases, J lost 2 bases, and 7 bases stayed unmatched. Germline V gene sequence: CDR1 WSHSY, CDR2 SAAADI. The CDR3: CASSDPLAGGSTDTQYF. The DNA of the CDR3 is TGCGCCAGCAGTGATCCCCTAGCGGGAGGTTCCACAGATACGCAGTATTTT.

There are a few counts of this clone. The rearrangement joins TRBV9 to TRBJ2-5; perhaps TRBD1 as D (6 bases). CDR3 length: 13 residues. Trimming left V 4 bases short and J 5 bases short, with 12 bases between. CDR1 and CDR2 (germline): SGDLS, YYNGEE. The CDR3 DNA reads TGTGCCAGCAGCCTAGGGGGTCAGGAGACCCAGTACTTC. This sequence encodes CASSLGGQETQYF.

This chain links TRBV28 with TRBJ2-1; the match to TRBD1 covers 7 bases. The CDR3 length is 13 residues. J gave up 5 bases and V 8 bases, and 6 bases lay outside the gene matches. Germline CDR1 and CDR2: MDHEN and SYDVKM. Here the CDR3 DNA reads TGTGCCAGCTTAACAGGGGTTCACAATGAGCAGTTCTTC. Translation: CASLTGVHNEQFF.

This clone was detected once. The rearrangement uses TRBV5-1 and TRBJ2-1; TRBD1 aligns across 9 bases. The CDR3 is made up of 15 amino acids. With 0 bases clipped from V and 4 bases from J, the junction kept 2 bases outside the gene matches. Germline CDR1 and CDR2: SGHRS and YFSETQ. The CDR3 DNA follows: TGCGCCAGCAGCTTGGCCGGGACAGGGTACAATGAGCAGTTCTTC. It specifies CASSLAGTGYNEQFF.

The rearrangement uses TRBV9 and TRBJ1-1; D is ambiguous. The ends were cut back, 4 bases at V and 1 base at J, with 17 bases in the middle. CDR1 is SGDLS and CDR2 is YYNGEE in the germline V gene. The CDR3 is 16 residues long. The CDR3 here is CASSSRPTSGNTEAFF. In nucleotides, the CDR3 is TGTGCCAGCAGCTCAAGGCCGACGTCAGGGAACACTGAAGCTTTCTTT. Together with reference TRBV9 and TRBJ1-1, the CDR3 gives the full variable domain: DSGVTQTPKHLITATGQRVTLRCSPRSGDLSVYWYQQSLDQGLQFLIQYYNGEERAKGNILERFSAQQFPDLHSELNLSSLELGDSALYFCASSSRPTSGNTEAFFGQGTRLTVV.

CDR3 sequence reads: CASSLYGTVNTEAFF. Written as DNA, the CDR3 is TGTGCCAGCAGTTTATACGGGACAGTGAACACTGAAGCTTTCTTT. The rearrangement uses TRBV28 and TRBJ1-1; 7 positions agree with TRBD1. The J segment lost 0 bases and the V segment lost 1 base, leaving 2 bases of the junction unmatched. CDR1 MDHEN and CDR2 SYDVKM come from the germline V gene. The CDR3 is made up of 15 amino acids.

The sample holds a few counts of this clone. The CDR3, as DNA: TGTGCCAGCGGTAGACAGCCTGGGGGTAATGAAAAACTGTTTTTT. Translated: CASGRQPGGNEKLFF. This chain links TRBV6-1 with TRBJ1-4; possible D gene TRBD1, 5 bases. The CDR3 spans 15 residues. Germline lookup yields CDR1 MNHNS and CDR2 SASEGT. Trimming shortened V by 8 bases and J by 4 bases, and 17 bases separated the two germline ends.

V and J are TRBV19 and TRBJ2-5; 14 bases are a match to TRBD2. Per the germline V gene, CDR1 is LNHDA and CDR2 is SQIVND (reference sequence). V trimming: 6 bases; J trimming: 1 base; junction bases outside the gene matches: 10. The CDR3 runs to 18 residues. This CDR3 is CASSTGLAGVRRQETQYF. The CDR3 region has the DNA TGTGCCAGTAGCACGGGACTAGCGGGAGTTAGGCGCCAAGAGACCCAGTACTTC.

J is TRBJ1-1 and V is TRBV19, with 10 bases aligning to TRBD1. Losses at the gene ends were 3 bases for V and 6 bases for J; bases not matched to a gene: 4. CDR1 and CDR2 (germline): LNHDA, SQIVND (reference sequence). The CDR3 extends over 14 amino acids. The CDR3 DNA follows: TGTGCCAGTAGTATGGACAGGGGGTTGTCTGAAGCTTTCTTT. It yields the protein CASSMDRGLSEAFF.